Listed below are T cell receptor beta chains from one sample, sequenced in a study of cytomegalovirus exposure and HLA in healthy donors. The table came from immunoSEQ multiplex PCR; TCRdb's copy has only in-frame clones and leaves some out. Of 120,000 or so clones in the sample, 86% were seen once. Sequenced input: PBMCs. These TCRs come from a man between 18 and 35 years old in good health and CMV-seronegative. The conserved cysteine and the conserved F or W are not part of the CDR3 here. Fields, in order: V gene, CDR3 protein.

v_gene: TRBV5-1
CDR3aa: ASRPGTSTDTQY

v_gene: TRBV10-3
CDR3aa: ATLAGTENEQY

v_gene: TRBV5-6
CDR3aa: ASSLETLPSAGELF

v_gene: TRBV27
CDR3aa: ASSPTGVQPQH

v_gene: TRBV7-8
CDR3aa: ASSHRGRTYSGNTIY

v_gene: TRBV18
CDR3aa: ASSPFSTGNTEAF

v_gene: TRBV14
CDR3aa: ASSRASNEKLF

v_gene: TRBV14
CDR3aa: ASSQDRDRSSYEQY

v_gene: TRBV7-9
CDR3aa: ASSADGGAYEQY

v_gene: TRBV15
CDR3aa: ATSREGSSNQPQH

v_gene: TRBV28
CDR3aa: ASINRGRNYGYT

v_gene: TRBV4-2
CDR3aa: ASSHWTDLNYGYT

v_gene: TRBV19
CDR3aa: ASSISSRERETQY

v_gene: TRBV15
CDR3aa: ATSTRGTGFGAYEQY

v_gene: TRBV2
CDR3aa: ASSNRGRSYGYT

v_gene: TRBV19
CDR3aa: ASMEGYTEAF

v_gene: TRBV6-5
CDR3aa: ASTGQGGYT

v_gene: TRBV9
CDR3aa: ASSVAAGGSTGELF

v_gene: TRBV2
CDR3aa: ASKVLAGGTDIQY

v_gene: TRBV30
CDR3aa: AWAYIQGKANYGYT

v_gene: TRBV14
CDR3aa: ASSSGGYGYT

v_gene: TRBV10-3
CDR3aa: AISESKGGYSNQPQH

v_gene: TRBV7-6
CDR3aa: ASSLLGGGSTDTQY

v_gene: TRBV10-3
CDR3aa: AISEGTDNSPLH

v_gene: TRBV11-2
CDR3aa: ASSPQIEQY